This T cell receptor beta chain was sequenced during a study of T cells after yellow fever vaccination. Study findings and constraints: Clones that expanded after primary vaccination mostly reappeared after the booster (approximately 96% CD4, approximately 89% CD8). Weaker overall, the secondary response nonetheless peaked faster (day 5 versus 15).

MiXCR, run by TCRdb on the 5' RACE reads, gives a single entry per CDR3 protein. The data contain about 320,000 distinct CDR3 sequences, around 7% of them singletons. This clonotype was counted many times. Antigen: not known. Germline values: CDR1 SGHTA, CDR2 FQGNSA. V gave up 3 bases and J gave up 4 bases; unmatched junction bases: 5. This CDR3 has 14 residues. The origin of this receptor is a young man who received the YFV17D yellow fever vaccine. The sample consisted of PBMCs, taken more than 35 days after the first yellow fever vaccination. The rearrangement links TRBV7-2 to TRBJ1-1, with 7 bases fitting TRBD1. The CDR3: CASSFYRGGTEAFF. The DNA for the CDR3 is TGTGCCAGCAGCTTCTACAGGGGAGGCACTGAAGCTTTCTTT. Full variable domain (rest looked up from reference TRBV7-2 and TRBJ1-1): GAGVSQSPSNKVTEKGKDVELRCDPISGHTALYWYRQSLGQGLEFLIYFQGNSAPDKSGLPSDRFSAERTGGSVSTLTIQRTQQEDSAVYLCASSFYRGGTEAFFGQGTRLTVV.